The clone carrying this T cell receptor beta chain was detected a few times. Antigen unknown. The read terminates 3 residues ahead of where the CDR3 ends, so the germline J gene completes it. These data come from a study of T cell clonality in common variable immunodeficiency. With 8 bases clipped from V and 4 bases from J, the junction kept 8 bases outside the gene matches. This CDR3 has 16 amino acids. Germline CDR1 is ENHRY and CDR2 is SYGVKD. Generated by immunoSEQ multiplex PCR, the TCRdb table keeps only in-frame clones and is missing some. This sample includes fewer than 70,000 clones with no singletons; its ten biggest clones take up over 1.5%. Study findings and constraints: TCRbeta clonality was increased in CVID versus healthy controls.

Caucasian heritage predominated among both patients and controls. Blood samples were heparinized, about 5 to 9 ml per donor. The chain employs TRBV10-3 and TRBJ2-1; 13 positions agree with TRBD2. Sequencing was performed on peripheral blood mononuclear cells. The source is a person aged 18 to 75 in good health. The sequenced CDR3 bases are TGTGCCATCGGGGGGACTAGCGGGGCCGAATACAATGAG. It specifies CAIGGTSGAEYNE. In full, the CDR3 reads CAIGGTSGAEYNEQFF.